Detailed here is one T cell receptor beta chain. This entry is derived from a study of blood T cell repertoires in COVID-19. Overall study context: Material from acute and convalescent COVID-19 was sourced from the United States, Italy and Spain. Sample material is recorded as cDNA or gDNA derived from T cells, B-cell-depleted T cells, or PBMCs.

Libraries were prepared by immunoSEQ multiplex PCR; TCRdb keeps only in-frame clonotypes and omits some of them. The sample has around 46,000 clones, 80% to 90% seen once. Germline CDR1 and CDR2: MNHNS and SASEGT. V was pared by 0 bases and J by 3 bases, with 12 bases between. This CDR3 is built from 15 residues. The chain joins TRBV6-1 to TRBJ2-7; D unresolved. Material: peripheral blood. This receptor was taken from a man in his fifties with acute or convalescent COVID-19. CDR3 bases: TGTGCCAGCAGTGAAGCGAGCCTTTTCGGCTACGAGCAGTACTTC. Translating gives CASSEASLFGYEQYF.